The rows below give T cell receptor beta chains drawn from one sample of a study of blood T cell repertoires in COVID-19. The data were produced by immunoSEQ multiplex PCR, yet TCRdb's version contains in-frame clones alone and is incomplete. This sample has some 90,000 clones, with roughly 90% found just once. Sequencing was carried out using peripheral blood. The receptors originated from a woman aged 80 or over with active or convalescent COVID-19. Both conserved end residues are part of each CDR3. The D gene is left open where the match is weak. Rows may omit the clone size; those that give it use once, few, many or a size class.

cdr3_nt | cdr3_aa | j_call | d_call | v_call | clone_size
TGTGCCAGCAGTTTTGGACAGGCTAGGAGCTACACCTTC | CASSFGQARSYTF | TRBJ1-2 | TRBD1 | TRBV12-3/TRBV12-4 | few
TGTGCCAGCAGTTATGTGGGCGGGAGAGGTAACAATGAGCAGTTCTTC | CASSYVGGRGNNEQFF | TRBJ2-1 | TRBD2 | TRBV27 | once
TGTGCCAGCAGCCAGGAGATAAGAGCTGGAAACACCATATATTTT | CASSQEIRAGNTIYF | TRBJ1-3 | NA | TRBV4-2 | NA
TGTGCCAGCAGTGAACTTTACGAGCAGTACTTC | CASSELYEQYF | TRBJ2-7 | NA | TRBV6-1 | NA
TGTGCCAGCAGCCCCCGGTCAGCGTATAACACCGGGGAGCTGTTTTTT | CASSPRSAYNTGELFF | TRBJ2-2 | NA | TRBV7-2 | NA
TGTGCCAGCAGTTTAGCAGGGGCGGAAGAGACCCAGTACTTC | CASSLAGAEETQYF | TRBJ2-5 | NA | TRBV28 | NA
TGTGCCAGCAGCTTAGACCTAGCGGGAGTTGAGTTCTTC | CASSLDLAGVEFF | TRBJ2-1 | TRBD2 | TRBV7-9 | NA
TGTGCCAGCAGCTCAGCACAGGGGGGCGAGACCCAGTACTTC | CASSSAQGGETQYF | TRBJ2-5 | TRBD1 | TRBV6-5 | NA
TGTGCCAGCTCACCACCGGGCGGGGGGCGGACTGAAGCTTTCTTT | CASSPPGGGRTEAFF | TRBJ1-1 | NA | TRBV18 | NA
TGTGCCACCAGCAGAGATCTCCTACGCGGGACAGGCCAATTGAACACTGAAGCTTTCTTT | CATSRDLLRGTGQLNTEAFF | TRBJ1-1 | TRBD1 | TRBV15 | NA
TGTGCCAGCAGCTTTTACGGGAGCGGGTGGGAGCAGTACTTC | CASSFYGSGWEQYF | TRBJ2-7 | NA | TRBV5-8 | NA
TGTGCCAGCAGCCGTCGGTACGGGGGAATCTATGGCTACACCTTC | CASSRRYGGIYGYTF | TRBJ1-2 | NA | TRBV5-5 | NA
TGTGCCAGCGGAGGGACTAGCGGTTACAATGAGCAGTTCTTC | CASGGTSGYNEQFF | TRBJ2-1 | TRBD2 | TRBV27 | few
TGTGCCAGCAGCTTAGATACGACAGAACGAGCCAAAAACATTCAGTACTTC | CASSLDTTERAKNIQYF | TRBJ2-4 | NA | TRBV7-2 | NA
TGCGCCAGCAGCTTGGAGGCGGGGAACGCGCGGGAGCAGTACTTC | CASSLEAGNAREQYF | TRBJ2-7 | NA | TRBV5-1 | NA